This entry lists 6 T cell receptor beta chains sequenced from one sample in a study of control samples from healthy donors and cancer patients. The table came from immunoSEQ multiplex PCR; TCRdb's copy has only in-frame clones and leaves some out. Of about 92,000 clones in the sample, around 82% are singletons; the top ten hold over 7.5%. The source material was blood. All receptors derive from a woman aged 55-70 years in good health.

This chain connects TRBV7-2 to TRBJ1-5; the D gene is possibly TRBD1 (5 bases). The length of the CDR3 is 14 residues. Between the trimmed V and J ends, which lost 1 base and 6 bases, there was a span of 10 bases. Germline V gene data show CDR1 as SGHTA and CDR2 as FQGNSA. The CDR3 DNA is TGTGCCAGCAGCTTAGAATGGGGGGGTCAGCCCCAGCATTTT. Amino acid sequence: CASSLEWGGQPQHF.

The V and J genes are TRBV2 and TRBJ2-7, with D possibly being TRBD2 (6 bases). Germline-derived CDR1 and CDR2 are SNHLY and FYNNEI. The CDR3 has 15 amino acids. The V end was cut by 3 bases, the J end by 3 bases, with 15 bases between. This CDR3 is CASSESFGSVYEQYF. For the CDR3, the DNA is TGTGCCAGCAGTGAGTCCTTCGGGAGTGTCTACGAGCAGTACTTC.

The J gene is TRBJ2-6, the V gene TRBV3-1 (or the pseudogene TRBV3-2); no firm D call. The V end lost 6 bases, the J end lost 2 bases, and 17 bases lay between the germline ends. Germline CDR1 LGHDT, CDR2 YNNKEL (reference sequence). The CDR3 covers 17 residues. This CDR3 reads CASRQSPTFPGANVLTF. The CDR3 coding sequence is TGTGCCAGCAGACAATCCCCCACCTTCCCTGGGGCCAACGTCCTGACTTTC.

This chain connects TRBV6-5 to TRBJ2-7; the D gene is possibly TRBD1 (5 bases). The CDR3 totals 13 residues. V lost 6 bases and J 6 bases, leaving 15 bases between the germline ends. Germline CDR1 and CDR2: MNHEY and SVGAGI. The CDR3 loop reads CASSQAQGFEQYF. In DNA form, the CDR3 reads TGTGCCAGCAGCCAAGCTCAGGGTTTCGAGCAGTACTTC.

V usage is TRBV6-5 and J usage is TRBJ1-1; no definite D call. Germline V lookup: CDR1 MNHEY, CDR2 SVGAGI. The V end was cut by 5 bases, the J end by 7 bases, with 8 bases between. This CDR3 has 11 residues. The CDR3 sequence: CASSRTYEAFF. DNA of the CDR3: TGTGCCAGCAGTAGGACCTATGAAGCTTTCTTT.

The chain recombines TRBV7-2 with TRBJ2-7; perhaps TRBD1 as D (6 bases). The V gene lost 2 bases and the J gene lost 3 bases, with 14 bases spanning the gap. Per the germline V gene, CDR1 is SGHTA and CDR2 is FQGNSA. The CDR3 sequence is 15 residues long. CDR3: CASSLSVRGHYEQYF. CDR3 coding DNA: TGTGCCAGCAGCTTATCCGTCAGGGGCCACTACGAGCAGTACTTC.